The next 13 T cell receptor beta chains were all read from a single sample in a study of HIV-infected patients and healthy controls. Whole blood was used without fractionation, so all unsorted peripheral T cells were included. Alpha and beta constant-region primers primed reverse transcription of around 0.5 ug RNA. Using multiplexing indices, alpha and beta chain libraries were generated apart by chain-specific third strand synthesis. One entry per CDR3 protein results from TCRdb running MiXCR on the 5' RACE reads. The profile shows about 15,000 distinct CDR3 sequences, approximately 7% of them singletons. The material sequenced was blood. These receptors were collected from an adult in good health.

This clonotype was recorded at least ten times. The chain carries TRBV18 and TRBJ2-7; 9 bases align to TRBD2. V trimming: 8 bases; J trimming: 2 bases; junction bases outside the gene matches: 1. The CDR3 length is 12 residues. Germline V gene lookup returns CDR1 KGHSH and CDR2 LQKENI. In DNA form, the CDR3 reads TGTGCCAGCCGCGGGGGGGCCTACGAGCAGTACTTC. Its translation is CASRGGAYEQYF.

This clonotype was observed a few times. This chain links TRBV7-2 with TRBJ2-4; 8 bases align to TRBD2. Losses at the gene ends were 3 bases for V and 0 bases for J; bases not matched to a gene: 4. CDR3 length equals 16 residues. The germline V gene has CDR1 SGHTA and CDR2 FQGNSA. CDR3 nucleotide sequence: TGTGCCAGCAGCTTCACTAGCGGTCTAGCCAAAAACATTCAGTACTTC. This translates into CASSFTSGLAKNIQYF.

This clonotype was counted many times. The chain recombines TRBV7-2 with TRBJ2-2; 13 positions agree with TRBD2. CDR3 length: 18 residues. Germline trimming cut 4 bases from V and 4 bases from J; bases unmatched to any gene: 9. CDR1 and CDR2 (germline): SGHTA, FQGNSA. As DNA, the CDR3 is TGTGCCAGCAGCTCCCCCACTAGCGGGAGGGCCCTCACCGGGGAGCTGTTTTTT. Translated, it gives CASSSPTSGRALTGELFF.

This clonotype was seen repeatedly, ten times or more. This chain uses TRBV18 with TRBJ2-5; no definite D call. V gave up 8 bases and J gave up 2 bases, with 12 bases separating them. Germline V gene sequence: CDR1 KGHSH, CDR2 LQKENI. The CDR3 loop spans 13 amino acids. This CDR3 reads CASTRTAQETQYF. Written as DNA, the CDR3 is TGTGCCAGCACCAGGACGGCGCAAGAGACCCAGTACTTC.

Many counts were recorded for this clonotype. The chain carries TRBV6-1 and TRBJ1-6; D is undetermined. CDR1 and CDR2 from the germline V gene are MNHNS and SASEGT. The CDR3 is 15 amino acids. V was pared by 1 base and J by 8 bases, with 12 bases between. The CDR3 loop reads CASSEEDGLDSPLHF. The CDR3 nucleotides are TGTGCCAGCAGTGAAGAGGACGGCCTGGATTCACCCCTCCACTTT.

Ten or more counts support this clonotype. CDR3 in DNA: TGTGCCAGCAGCCGGGGATTCGATACGCAGTATTTT. This encodes CASSRGFDTQYF. The genes are TRBV25-1 and TRBJ2-3; possible D gene TRBD2, 5 bases. Looked up from germline, CDR1 is MGHDK and CDR2 is SYGVNS. Trimming stripped 6 bases from V and 6 bases from J, with 10 bases between. CDR3 length: 12 residues.

This clonotype has at least ten counts. The CDR3 here is CASSPGTGLTYGYTF. The CDR3 nucleotides read TGTGCCAGCAGTCCTGGGACAGGGCTCACCTATGGCTACACCTTC. V and J are TRBV12-3 or TRBV12-4 and TRBJ1-2; 9 positions agree with TRBD1. The CDR3 spans 15 residues. With 5 bases clipped from V and 4 bases from J, the junction kept 8 bases outside the gene matches.

The J gene is TRBJ1-1, the V gene TRBV6-6; D gene uncertain. V lost 2 bases and J lost 3, with 7 bases in between. The CDR3 totals 13 residues. Germline loops: CDR1 MNHNY, CDR2 SVGAGI (reference sequence). The DNA for the CDR3 is TGTGCCAGCAGTTACGAGACACACACTGAAGCTTTCTTT. Translated, it gives CASSYETHTEAFF.

In this sample, this clonotype turned up many times. The CDR3 DNA is TGTGCCAGCAGTTTAAGGGGGGACACTGAAGCTTTCTTT. It yields the protein CASSLRGDTEAFF. The chain has TRBV12-3 or TRBV12-4 and TRBJ1-1, with TRBD1 as a possible D gene (6 bases). The CDR3 is made up of 13 amino acids. V lost 2 bases and J lost 3, with 7 bases in between.

By sample share, this clonotype is medium-sized. CDR3 DNA sequence: TGTGCCAGCAGTCCGGACTATCAAGAGACCCAGTACTTC. Its protein product is CASSPDYQETQYF. J is TRBJ2-5 and V is TRBV2, with a possible D match to TRBD2 (6 bases). Deletions cut 5 bases from V and 2 bases from J, with 9 bases between. Per the germline V gene, CDR1 is SNHLY and CDR2 is FYNNEI. The CDR3 is 13 residues long.

This clonotype was counted at least ten times. The rearrangement uses TRBV19 and TRBJ2-5, with 11 bases that match TRBD1. Germline V CDR1 and CDR2: LNHDA, SQIVND (reference sequence). The CDR3 is 16 amino acids. The ends lost 5 bases at V and 5 bases at J; junction bases unmatched: 10. Written as DNA, the CDR3 is TGTGCCAGTAGTCGAATTATGGACAGGGGGCCCGAGACCCAGTACTTC. This translates into CASSRIMDRGPETQYF.

This clonotype counts as medium-sized. The chain carries TRBV7-9 and TRBJ2-3; 14 bases match TRBD2. This CDR3 comprises 18 residues. In germline, CDR1 is SEHNR, CDR2 FQNEAQ (reference sequence). With V trimmed by 4 bases and J by 6 bases, 12 bases remained unmatched. The CDR3 DNA is TGTGCCAGCAGCTGGATCCAGACTAGCGGGAGGGCCCGGGATACGCAGTATTTT. Translating gives CASSWIQTSGRARDTQYF.

This clonotype was seen repeatedly, ten times or more. The chain carries TRBV25-1 and TRBJ2-5; 7 bases are a match to TRBD1. This CDR3 region has 15 residues. CDR1 and CDR2 from the germline V gene are MGHDK and SYGVNS. V shed 1 base and J 8 bases; nucleotides not matched to a gene: 10. The CDR3 DNA sequence: TGTGCCAGCAGTGAATCCGGCAGGGGGACCCCTACCCAGTACTTC. Its translation: CASSESGRGTPTQYF.